This T cell receptor beta chain was found in a study of cytomegalovirus exposure and HLA in healthy donors. Study-level background: The roughly 120 validation repertoires matched the roughly 670 first-cohort repertoires in platform, a later analysis reported.

V lost 0 bases to trimming and J lost 2 bases; unmatched junction nucleotides: 1. The CDR3 runs 14 residues. The germline CDR1 and CDR2 sequences are SGHRS and YFSETQ. Study findings and constraints: According to a later analysis, TCR clusters from the first cohort tended to co-occur in the approximately 120 validation repertoires. The study listed around 150 cytomegalovirus-associated TCR beta chains. It was reported that the classifier diagnosed cytomegalovirus status with high specificity and sensitivity in both the original and validation cohorts.

Note on this clone: Its specificity is unknown.

This table comes from immunoSEQ multiplex PCR, and its TCRdb copy is limited to in-frame clones, with some not included. This sample has 200,000 or so clones, with around 90% found just once. This receptor was obtained from a woman between 18 and 29 years old in good health and CMV-seronegative. The specimen was PBMCs. This chain uses TRBV5-1 with TRBJ1-2, with 7 positions matching TRBD1. CDR3: CASSLDRGNYGYTF. The CDR3 region has the DNA TGCGCCAGCAGCTTGGACAGGGGAAACTATGGCTACACCTTC.